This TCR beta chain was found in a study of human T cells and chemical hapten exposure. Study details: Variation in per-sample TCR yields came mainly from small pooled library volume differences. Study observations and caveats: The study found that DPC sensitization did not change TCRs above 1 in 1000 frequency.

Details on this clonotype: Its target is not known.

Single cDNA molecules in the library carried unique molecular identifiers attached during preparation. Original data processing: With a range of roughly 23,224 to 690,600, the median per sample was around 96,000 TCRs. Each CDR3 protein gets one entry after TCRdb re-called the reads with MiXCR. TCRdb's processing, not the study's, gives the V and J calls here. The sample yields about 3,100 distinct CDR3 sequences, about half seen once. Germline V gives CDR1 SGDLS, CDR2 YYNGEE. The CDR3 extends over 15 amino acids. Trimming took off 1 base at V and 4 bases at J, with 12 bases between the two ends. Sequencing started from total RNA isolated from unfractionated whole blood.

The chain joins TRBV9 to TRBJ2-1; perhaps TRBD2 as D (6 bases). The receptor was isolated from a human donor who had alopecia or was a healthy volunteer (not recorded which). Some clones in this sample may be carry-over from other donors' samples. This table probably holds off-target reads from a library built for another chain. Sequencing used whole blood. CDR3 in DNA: TGTGCCAGCAGCGTACGAGCGGGTATGTACAATGAGCAGTTCTTC. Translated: CASSVRAGMYNEQFF. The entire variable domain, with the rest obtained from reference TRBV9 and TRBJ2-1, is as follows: DSGVTQTPKHLITATGQRVTLRCSPRSGDLSVYWYQQSLDQGLQFLIQYYNGEERAKGNILERFSAQQFPDLHSELNLSSLELGDSALYFCASSVRAGMYNEQFFGPGTRLTVL.